This is a list of T cell receptor beta chains from one sample in a study of cytomegalovirus exposure and HLA in healthy donors. Some clones are missing from TCRdb's copy, which holds only in-frame ones; the method was immunoSEQ multiplex PCR. The sample contains 200,000 to 250,000 clones, about 80% of which appear only once. Sequencing used PBMCs. The receptors stem from a woman in her 40s in good health and CMV-seropositive. Each CDR3 is given with its conserved first and last residue. D genes are given only for firm matches. Size values are once, few and many counts, or a class for expanded clones, and some rows have none.

CDR3 DNA | CDR3 protein | V gene | clone size | D gene | J gene
TGTGCCAGCAGCTCCGGGACAGTTGGGGGCTCCTATAATTCACCCCTCCACTTT | CASSSGTVGGSYNSPLHF | TRBV9 | . | TRBD1 | TRBJ1-6
TGTGCCAGTATGGGACAGATGAACACTGAAGCTTTCTTT | CASMGQMNTEAFF | TRBV19 | . | TRBD1 | TRBJ1-1
TGCGCCAGCAGCCAAGAGACAGCTATCGGGGAGCTGTTTTTT | CASSQETAIGELFF | TRBV4-3 | . | . | TRBJ2-2
TGCGCCAGCAGCTTGTACAGGGTCACAGATACGCAGTATTTT | CASSLYRVTDTQYF | TRBV5-1 | . | . | TRBJ2-3
TGTGCCAGCTCACCACCTAGGGAGGGCACTGAAGCTTTCTTT | CASSPPREGTEAFF | TRBV18 | . | . | TRBJ1-1
TGTGCCAGCACCCTCGGGACTAGCGGGTCCTACGAGCAGTACTTC | CASTLGTSGSYEQYF | TRBV7-2 | . | TRBD2 | TRBJ2-7
TGTGCCAGCAGTGAAGGCGGCTACCGACGTACACCTGGAAACACCATATATTTT | CASSEGGYRRTPGNTIYF | TRBV6-1 | . | . | TRBJ1-3
TGTGCCAGCAGCGCTACAGGGACCAACACCGGGGAGCTGTTTTTT | CASSATGTNTGELFF | TRBV9 | . | . | TRBJ2-2
TGTGCCAGCAGCACCAAGCCTGCGGGCCTCTCCCCAGGCTACGAGCAGTACTTC | CASSTKPAGLSPGYEQYF | TRBV4-2 | . | . | TRBJ2-7
TGTGCCAGCAGTTTCGGGGACAGGGCCTGGGAGCAGTACTTC | CASSFGDRAWEQYF | TRBV28 | . | TRBD1 | TRBJ2-5
TGTGCCTGGAGCAGGGTCATGAACACTGAAGCTTTCTTT | CAWSRVMNTEAFF | TRBV30 | . | . | TRBJ1-1
TGCGCCAGCAGCCCCGACAGGGGGCTTCAGTATGGCTACACCTTC | CASSPDRGLQYGYTF | TRBV4-1 | . | TRBD1 | TRBJ1-2
TGTGCCTGGAGAACTAGCGGGAGTACAGATACGCAGTATTTT | CAWRTSGSTDTQYF | TRBV30 | . | TRBD2 | TRBJ2-3
TGTGCCAGCTCCATAGGGGGTGGGAACCAGTACTTC | CASSIGGGNQYF | TRBV7-9 | . | . | TRBJ2-5
TGTTCCAGCAGCTCCAGGGGTCAGGATGAGACCCAGTACTTC | CSSSSRGQDETQYF | TRBV7-9 | . | . | TRBJ2-5
TGTGCCAGCAGTGATGGACAGGGGGCGGCGATTCAGCCCCAGCATTTT | CASSDGQGAAIQPQHF | TRBV6-1 | . | TRBD1 | TRBJ1-5
TGTGCCTGGACCGGAGGGATTCGCTATAATTCACCCCTCCACTTT | CAWTGGIRYNSPLHF | TRBV30 | . | . | TRBJ1-6
TGCGCCAGCAGCCAAGATGGAGAACAGGGCTATCAGCCCCAGCATTTT | CASSQDGEQGYQPQHF | TRBV4-3 | . | . | TRBJ1-5
TGTGCCAGCAGTGTAGGACAGCGGAGGGAGACCCAGTACTTC | CASSVGQRRETQYF | TRBV27 | . | . | TRBJ2-5
TGTGCCAGCAGTTTATGGGGACAGGGGCTTGGCTACACCTTC | CASSLWGQGLGYTF | TRBV28 | . | TRBD1 | TRBJ1-2
TGTGCCAGCACCTCTCTAGCGGGAATCTACGAGCAGTACTTC | CASTSLAGIYEQYF | TRBV28 | . | TRBD2 | TRBJ2-7
TGTGCCAGCAGCGGATCGGCGGGCGGGGACACTGAAGCTTTCTTT | CASSGSAGGDTEAFF | TRBV6-4 | . | . | TRBJ1-1
TGTGCCAGCAGCTTAGGAGGGGGGGCCTACTATGGCTACACCTTC | CASSLGGGAYYGYTF | TRBV11-2 | . | . | TRBJ1-2
TGTGCCAGCAGCTTTCGGACTAGCGGGGGGGCCATAGAGACCCAGTACTTC | CASSFRTSGGAIETQYF | TRBV7-2 | . | TRBD2 | TRBJ2-5
TGTGCCAGCAGCGCATCCGGGACTAGGGAGACCCAGTACTTC | CASSASGTRETQYF | TRBV7-6 | . | TRBD2 | TRBJ2-5
TGTGCCTGGAGTGTACCGGTTGAGCAGTTCTTC | CAWSVPVEQFF | TRBV30 | . | . | TRBJ2-1
TGTGCCATCAGCTACGGGGGCCAGGGAGGGAATCAGCCCCAGCATTTT | CAISYGGQGGNQPQHF | TRBV10-3 | . | . | TRBJ1-5
TGTGCCATCAGTGTGACAGGGCGAGACTATGGCTACACCTTC | CAISVTGRDYGYTF | TRBV10-3 | . | TRBD1 | TRBJ1-2
TGTGCCAGCTCATCCGGGACAGATAATGAAAAACTGTTTTTT | CASSSGTDNEKLFF | TRBV18 | once | TRBD1 | TRBJ1-4
TGTGCCAGTAGTATTGGCCAGGGGGCTTATCAGCCCCAGCATTTT | CASSIGQGAYQPQHF | TRBV19 | . | TRBD1 | TRBJ1-5
TGTGCCAGCAGCGGCGGACTGGGAGGCTCCTACGAGCAGTACTTC | CASSGGLGGSYEQYF | TRBV9 | . | . | TRBJ2-7
TGTGCCACCAGCACCCCGGGGGAGACCCAGTACTTC | CATSTPGETQYF | TRBV15 | . | . | TRBJ2-5
TGTGCCAGCAGGAAGGACAGGGTTCGGGATGAAAAACTGTTTTTT | CASRKDRVRDEKLFF | TRBV7-9 | . | TRBD1 | TRBJ1-4
TGTGCCAGCAGTTTAAACGGAGAAAACATTCAGTACTTC | CASSLNGENIQYF | TRBV27 | once | . | TRBJ2-4
TGTTCCAGCAGCTCACCCTCGCGGGGCTACACCTTC | CSSSSPSRGYTF | TRBV7-9 | once | . | TRBJ1-2
TGTGCCTGGAGTTACGGGGACAACCCTTTCTCCTACGAGCAGTACTTC | CAWSYGDNPFSYEQYF | TRBV30 | . | . | TRBJ2-7
TGCGCCAGCAGCGTCCAGGGCCTGCGTAATGAAAAACTGTTTTTT | CASSVQGLRNEKLFF | TRBV5-1 | . | . | TRBJ1-4
TGTGCCTGGAGCCGGGGACTTACCGGAAACACCATATATTTT | CAWSRGLTGNTIYF | TRBV30 | . | . | TRBJ1-3
TGTGCCAGCAGCCGACAGTTTCAGCAGTACTTC | CASSRQFQQYF | TRBV7-9 | . | . | TRBJ2-7
TGTGCCAGCAGCCTATGGGGAGGGGTGAACACCGGGGAGCTGTTTTTT | CASSLWGGVNTGELFF | TRBV4-2 | few | TRBD2 | TRBJ2-2
TGTGCCAGCAGCTACGGACAGGGTTATGAAAAACTGTTTTTT | CASSYGQGYEKLFF | TRBV7-9 | . | TRBD1 | TRBJ1-4
TGTGCCAGCAGCTTGAACAGGGCCCTTGGGTACGAGCAGTACTTC | CASSLNRALGYEQYF | TRBV5-4 | . | . | TRBJ2-7
TGTGCCAGCAGTTCCCCGGCCCCAGGGGGTAATTCCTACGAGCAGTACTTC | CASSSPAPGGNSYEQYF | TRBV28 | . | TRBD1 | TRBJ2-7
TGTGCCAGCTCAACGGGACAGACGGGTGGGGCTGAAGCTTTCTTT | CASSTGQTGGAEAFF | TRBV18 | . | TRBD1 | TRBJ1-1
TGTGCCAGCAGCTTCCCAGGGGCCTCTGGAAACACCATATATTTT | CASSFPGASGNTIYF | TRBV5-6 | once | . | TRBJ1-3
TGTGCCAGCAGCCGACTTAGTGGGGACAGGGGCTATGGCTACACCTTC | CASSRLSGDRGYGYTF | TRBV11-2 | . | TRBD1 | TRBJ1-2
TGTGCCAGCAGAGAACGGGTGAACACTGAAGCTTTCTTT | CASRERVNTEAFF | TRBV6-5 | . | . | TRBJ1-1
TGTGCCATCAGTGAGTCCCACCGGGAGGGCCCCGAGCAGTACTTC | CAISESHREGPEQYF | TRBV10-3 | . | TRBD2 | TRBJ2-7
TGTGCCAGCAGCGTAGGGGACAGGGGGCGAGAAGGAAACACCATATATTTT | CASSVGDRGREGNTIYF | TRBV9 | . | TRBD1 | TRBJ1-3
TGTGCCAGCAGTGAACCCGGCGCTGGGGGGACAACTAATGAAAAACTGTTTTTT | CASSEPGAGGTTNEKLFF | TRBV2 | . | . | TRBJ1-4